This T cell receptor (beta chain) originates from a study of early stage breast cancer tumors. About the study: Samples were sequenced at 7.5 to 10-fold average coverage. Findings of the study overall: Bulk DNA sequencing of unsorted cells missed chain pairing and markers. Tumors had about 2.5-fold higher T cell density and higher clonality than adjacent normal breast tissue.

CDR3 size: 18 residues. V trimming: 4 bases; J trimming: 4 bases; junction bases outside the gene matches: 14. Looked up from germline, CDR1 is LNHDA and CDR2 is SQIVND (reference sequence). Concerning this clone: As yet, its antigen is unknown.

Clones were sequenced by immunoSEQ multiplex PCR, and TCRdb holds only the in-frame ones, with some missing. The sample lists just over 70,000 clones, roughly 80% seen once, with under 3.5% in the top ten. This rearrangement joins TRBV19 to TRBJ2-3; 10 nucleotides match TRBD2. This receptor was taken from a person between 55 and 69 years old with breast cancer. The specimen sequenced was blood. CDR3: CASSKGAGGPGKSDTQYF. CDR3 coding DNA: TGTGCCAGTAGTAAGGGAGCGGGAGGGCCTGGGAAGTCAGATACGCAGTATTTT.